This T cell receptor beta chain is from a study of PD-L1 blockade in urothelial cancer. Study as a whole: Blood analysis occurred 3 weeks (second dose) and 6 weeks after treatment start. A median blood sample held about 140,000 T cells and roughly 79,000 unique TCRs.

Time point noted: peripheral blood 6 weeks after treatment start. Between 1 and 8 samples per patient were obtained, pretreatment and on-treatment. Added to each PCR by spiking were synthetic TCR analog templates. Clones were sequenced by immunoSEQ multiplex PCR, and TCRdb holds only the in-frame ones, with some missing. The sample shows 48,000 or so clones, roughly 80% of them seen only once. Germline trimming cut 4 bases from V and 2 bases from J; bases unmatched to any gene: 10. The germline gives CDR1 SGHRS, CDR2 YFSETQ. The CDR3 runs 17 residues. The specimen comprised PBMCs, sampled around atezolizumab (anti-PD-L1) treatment. The J gene is TRBJ2-1, the V gene TRBV5-1, with 9 bases identical to TRBD1. This clonotype originated in a man in his 70s with urothelial cancer. CDR3 residues: CASSPGQGSYTYNEQFF. The CDR3 coding sequence is TGCGCCAGCAGCCCGGGACAGGGATCGTACACCTACAATGAGCAGTTCTTC.